This entry lists 8 T cell receptor beta chains sequenced from one sample in a study of Ad26.COV2.S vaccination and SARS-CoV-2 variants. Clones were read by immunoSEQ multiplex PCR, and TCRdb kept only the in-frame ones, dropping some. This sample has 350,000 to 400,000 clones, with around 89% found just once. Treatment meaning: about 20 received Ad26.COV2.S at low or high dose, single or two shots; a few received placebo; per-sample allocation not given. The samples date from day 63 after the first vaccine or placebo injection. The input for sequencing was peripheral blood, taken in a trial of Ad26.COV2.S vaccine versus placebo. Receptor source: a person between 18 and 65 years old who received the Ad26.COV2.S COVID-19 vaccine or a placebo.

The chain has TRBV20-1 and TRBJ2-5, with a possible D match to TRBD2 (5 bases). Trimming pared 3 bases from V and 5 bases from J, leaving 22 bases between. CDR1 is DFQATT, CDR2 SNEGSKA, per germline (reference sequence). CDR3 length equals 16 residues. The chain's CDR3 is CSASSAVPRVLETQYF. The CDR3 DNA reads TGCAGTGCTAGTTCAGCGGTCCCTAGGGTGCTGGAGACCCAGTACTTC.

This rearrangement joins TRBV5-6 to TRBJ2-7; D assignment may be TRBD1 or TRBD2 (6 bases each). In germline, CDR1 is SGHDT, CDR2 YYEEEE. V dropped 6 bases and J dropped 3 bases, with 19 bases sitting between them. This CDR3 is 15 amino acids long. CDR3 DNA: TGTGCCAGCACCCGCTATACGGGGGCCAGCTACGAGCAGTACTTC. Translation: CASTRYTGASYEQYF.

This sequence joins TRBV21-1 and TRBJ1-1; the D call in the table, TRBD1, was not verified against the DNA. TRBV21-1 is a documented pseudogene. CDR3 size: 19 residues. The DNA for the CDR3 is TGTGCCAGCAGCAAATTGAACGCCCGGACAGTCTGGGGGAACACTGAAGCTTTCTTT. Translating it yields CASSKLNARTVWGNTEAFF.

This clone came up once. This chain uses TRBV30 with TRBJ1-2, with D possibly being TRBD1 (6 bases). Per the germline V gene, CDR1 is GTSNPN and CDR2 is SVGIG (reference sequence). V was pared by 1 base and J by 8 bases, with 11 bases between. This CDR3 comprises 12 residues. The CDR3 loop reads CAWSDRVQGYTF. DNA for the CDR3: TGTGCCTGGAGTGACAGGGTCCAGGGCTACACCTTC.

This chain links TRBV5-1 with TRBJ1-1; TRBD1 is a possible D gene (6 bases). This CDR3 is 13 amino acids long. CDR1 is SGHRS and CDR2 is YFSETQ in the germline V gene. Trimming shortened V by 3 bases and J by 6 bases, and 12 bases separated the two germline ends. In DNA form, the CDR3 reads TGCGCCAGCAGCTCCCAGGGGTCCGCTGAAGCTTTCTTT. This gives the protein CASSSQGSAEAFF. Based on the CDR3 plus reference TRBV5-1 and TRBJ1-1, the full variable domain is KAGVTQTPRYLIKTRGQQVTLSCSPISGHRSVSWYQQTPGQGLQFLFEYFSETQRNKGNFPGRFSGRQFSNSRSEMNVSTLELGDSALYLCASSSQGSAEAFFGQGTRLTVV.

The chain has TRBV30 and TRBJ2-7; D not certain. Trimming stripped 2 bases from V and 5 bases from J, with 13 bases between. From germline, CDR1 is GTSNPN and CDR2 SVGIG (reference sequence). The CDR3 sequence is 13 residues long. In nucleotides, the CDR3 is TGTGCCTGGAGTTCCACCCGCCGCAACGAGCAGTACTTC. Its translation is CAWSSTRRNEQYF.

The chain is built from TRBV11-2 and TRBJ1-2; a possible D gene is TRBD1 (6 bases). V lost 6 bases and J 4 bases, leaving 18 bases between the germline ends. The CDR3 has 15 residues. Germline CDR1 is SGHAT and CDR2 is FQNNGV. The CDR3: CASSSLKGVGYGYTF. The CDR3 nucleotides are TGTGCCAGCAGTTCACTGAAGGGGGTCGGCTATGGCTACACCTTC. Full variable domain (outside the CDR3, taken from reference TRBV11-2 and TRBJ1-2): EAGVAQSPRYKIIEKRQSVAFWCNPISGHATLYWYQQILGQGPKLLIQFQNNGVVDDSQLPKDRFSAERLKGVDSTLKIQPAKLEDSAVYLCASSSLKGVGYGYTFGSGTRLTVV.

The CDR3 coding sequence is TGTGCCTGGAGTAGGCGTCTTGAGACCCAGTACTTC. This encodes CAWSRRLETQYF. This chain connects TRBV30 to TRBJ2-5, with D hard to call. CDR3 size: 12 residues. Germline loops: CDR1 GTSNPN, CDR2 SVGIG (reference sequence). With 2 bases removed from V and 5 bases from J, the gap between germline ends came to 9 bases.